One and the same sample provided the 10 T cell receptor beta chains below, sequenced in a study of a mutant IDH1 vaccine in newly diagnosed glioma. Specified time point: week 47, end of study. In the vaccine, a single dose held 300 ug of the mutant IDH1 20-mer peptide, along with topical imiquimod. For these receptors, no antigen is known. Only in-frame clones appear in the TCRdb table, and some are missing; sequencing was by immunoSEQ multiplex PCR. The table lists about 85,000 clones, under 90% of them singletons. Material: PBMCs, obtained from a glioma patient whose treatment included an IDH1 peptide vaccine. Source of these receptors: a woman aged 45 to 65 with glioma.

The chain recombines TRBV6-1 with TRBJ1-6, with D maybe TRBD1 (5 bases). CDR3 size: 13 residues. V was clipped by 6 bases and J by 9 bases, with 12 bases between them. CDR1 and CDR2 from the germline V gene are MNHNS and SASEGT. The CDR3 is CASRPTGTSPLHF. The CDR3 coding sequence is TGTGCCAGCAGACCTACAGGAACTTCACCCCTCCACTTT.

This clone was seen a single time. The chain combines TRBV5-6 with TRBJ2-6, with a possible D match to TRBD2 (5 bases). This CDR3 comprises 14 residues. The ends were cut back, 4 bases at V and 3 bases at J, with 8 bases in the middle. Germline lookup yields CDR1 SGHDT and CDR2 YYEEEE. The CDR3 nucleotides are TGTGCCAGCAGCCCCGGGAATGGGGCCAACGTCCTGACTTTC. The encoded protein is CASSPGNGANVLTF.

V and J are TRBV11-2 and TRBJ1-1; 7 nucleotides align to TRBD1. Germline V gene data show CDR1 as SGHAT and CDR2 as FQNNGV. This CDR3 comprises 19 residues. Trimming at V came to 1 base and at J to 0 bases, leaving 14 bases not matched to a gene. The CDR3 loop is CASSLGGRQGGPLNTEAFF. Written as DNA, the CDR3 is TGTGCCAGCAGCTTAGGGGGGAGACAGGGAGGCCCCTTGAACACTGAAGCTTTCTTT.

The J gene is TRBJ2-3, the V gene TRBV18; 11 nucleotides agree with TRBD2. Germline trimming cut 3 bases from V and 5 bases from J; bases unmatched to any gene: 7. Per germline, CDR1 KGHSH and CDR2 LQKENI. The CDR3 length is 16 residues. The CDR3: CASSPLAGGPEDTQYF. DNA for the CDR3: TGTGCCAGCTCACCCTTAGCGGGAGGGCCAGAAGATACGCAGTATTTT.

To note about this clone: The sample has other DNA sequences that encode this CDR3 too. J is TRBJ1-1 and V is TRBV28, with 7 nucleotides matching TRBD1. V shed 2 bases, J shed 2 bases, and the junction held 2 bases outside the gene matches. CDR1 is MDHEN, CDR2 SYDVKM, per germline. There are 14 residues in the CDR3. The CDR3 is CASSLGTVNTEAFF. In DNA, the CDR3 is TGTGCCAGCAGTTTAGGGACAGTCAACACTGAAGCTTTCTTT.

The rearrangement joins TRBV19 to TRBJ1-2; TRBD1 is a possible D gene (5 bases). Trimming removed 6 bases at V and 5 bases at J, with 13 bases between. CDR1 LNHDA and CDR2 SQIVND come from the germline V gene (reference sequence). The CDR3 has 13 residues. The CDR3 sequence is CASSRDASYGYTF. The DNA of the CDR3 is TGTGCCAGTAGCCGGGACGCTAGTTATGGCTACACCTTC.

The gene calls are TRBV18 and TRBJ2-1; 8 nucleotides match TRBD2. This CDR3 region has 12 residues. V was pared by 2 bases and J by 10 bases, with 1 base of the junction left unmatched. Germline V gene lookup returns CDR1 KGHSH and CDR2 LQKENI. In DNA form, the CDR3 reads TGTGCCAGCTCACCAGTAGCGGGAGAGCAGTTCTTC. It yields the protein CASSPVAGEQFF. The full variable domain, completed using reference TRBV18 and TRBJ2-1, is NAGVMQNPRHLVRRRGQEARLRCSPMKGHSHVYWYRQLPEEGLKFMVYLQKENIIDESGMPKERFSAEFPKEGPSILRIQQVVRGDSAAYFCASSPVAGEQFFGPGTRLTVL.

The chain joins TRBV28 to TRBJ2-5; D is uncertain. The CDR3 contains 14 residues. Per the germline V gene, CDR1 is MDHEN and CDR2 is SYDVKM. Trimming removed 5 bases from V and 0 bases from J, with 10 bases in between. In DNA form, the CDR3 reads TGTGCCAGCAGTAACACGACGTACCAAGAGACCCAGTACTTC. Its protein product is CASSNTTYQETQYF.

This clone was seen just once. V usage is TRBV30 and J usage is TRBJ2-7; 7 positions agree with TRBD1. Germline V gene sequence: CDR1 GTSNPN, CDR2 SVGIG (reference sequence). Trimming took 6 bases from V and 7 from J; bases not matched to a gene: 15. This CDR3 has 14 residues. CDR3 sequence: CACPRGRGFEEQYF. Written as DNA, the CDR3 is TGTGCCTGCCCCCGCGGCAGGGGGTTTGAGGAGCAGTACTTC.

The CDR3 region is CASSEAPGQGDYNEQFF. CDR3 sequence (DNA): TGCGCCAGCAGTGAGGCTCCGGGACAGGGGGACTACAATGAGCAGTTCTTC. The chain employs TRBV10-1 and TRBJ2-1; 11 bases match TRBD1. The CDR3 extends over 17 amino acids. V lost 2 bases, J lost 3 bases, and 6 bases stayed unmatched. CDR1 and CDR2 (germline): WNHNN, SYGVQD (reference sequence).